The sample holds many counts of the clone carrying this T cell receptor beta chain. The antigen is not known. The sample originates from a study of T cells after yellow fever vaccination. MiXCR was run by TCRdb on the 5' RACE reads, yielding one entry per CDR3 protein. The sample lists about 340,000 distinct CDR3 sequences; roughly 4.3% were seen once. V was clipped by 5 bases and J by 6 bases; unmatched bases: 10. Germline values: CDR1 SGHRS, CDR2 YFSETQ. The CDR3 spans 14 residues. Notes on the study in general: Primary-vaccination clones mostly resurfaced post-booster (nearly 97% CD4, 75% to 90% CD8). A secondary response was less intense yet reached its peak sooner, at day 5 versus 15.

J is TRBJ2-5 and V is TRBV5-1, with 7 bases that match TRBD1. The TCR was taken from a man aged 18 to 29 who received the YFV17D yellow fever vaccine. The source was PBMCs, collected 5 days after the yellow fever booster vaccination. In DNA, the CDR3 is TGCGCCAGCAGTCTTACAGGGGATGAGAAGACCCAGTACTTC. Protein sequence: CASSLTGDEKTQYF.